The 15 T cell receptor beta chains below were found in one sample sequenced in a study of blood T cell repertoires in COVID-19. Measured with immunoSEQ multiplex PCR; TCRdb has only the in-frame clones, and not every one. This repertoire shows 250,000 or so clones, 80% to 90% found once; its top ten account for around 1.8%. The sample consisted of PBMCs or T cells enriched from blood (not recorded which). The receptors here all came from a woman aged 50 to 65 who had recovered from COVID-19.

The chain is built from TRBV6-5 and TRBJ2-7; 7 bases match TRBD1. CDR3 length: 13 residues. V lost 9 bases, J lost 3 bases, and 8 bases stayed unmatched. In germline, CDR1 is MNHEY, CDR2 SVGAGI. The CDR3 nucleotides are TGTGCCAGTGCGTTGGGACAGAGCTACGAGCAGTACTTC. Translation: CASALGQSYEQYF.

The V call is TRBV7-9, the J call TRBJ2-5; TRBD2 matches 10 bases. V shed 5 bases and J 6 bases; nucleotides not matched to a gene: 6. This CDR3 is 14 amino acids long. Germline CDR1 reads SEHNR; CDR2 reads FQNEAQ (reference sequence). CDR3 amino acids: CASSPGTSVQTQYF. The CDR3 DNA reads TGTGCCAGCAGCCCCGGGACTAGCGTACAGACCCAGTACTTC.

This sequence joins TRBV28 and TRBJ1-5; possible D gene TRBD1, 6 bases. Germline V gives CDR1 MDHEN, CDR2 SYDVKM. This CDR3 comprises 15 residues. Trimming took 2 bases from V and 3 from J, leaving 11 bases between them. DNA for the CDR3: TGTGCCAGCAGTTTAGGGGGGGCGAACAATCAGCCCCAGCATTTT. Translation gives CASSLGGANNQPQHF. The full variable domain, completed using reference TRBV28 and TRBJ1-5, is DVKVTQSSRYLVKRTGEKVFLECVQDMDHENMFWYRQDPGLGLRLIYFSYDVKMKEKGDIPEGYSVSREKKERFSLILESASTNQTSMYLCASSLGGANNQPQHFGDGTRLSIL.

The rearrangement joins TRBV18 to TRBJ1-6; 9 bases fit TRBD1. The CDR3 is 16 residues long. Germline loops: CDR1 KGHSH, CDR2 LQKENI. The junction had 10 bases not matched to a gene; V was cut back by 3 bases and J by 10 bases. The CDR3 DNA sequence: TGTGCCAGCTCACCTACGGGACAGGGTTCGAACTCACCCCTCCACTTT. Encoded protein: CASSPTGQGSNSPLHF.

This chain joins TRBV13 and TRBJ1-3; TRBD1 might be the D (5 bases). Germline V lookup: CDR1 PRHDT, CDR2 FYEKMQ (reference sequence). Trimming removed 2 bases from V and 0 bases from J, with 11 bases in between. The CDR3 sequence is 16 residues long. In DNA, the CDR3 is TGTGCCAGCAGCTTATCGGGGGTCAGCTCTGGAAACACCATATATTTT. Protein: CASSLSGVSSGNTIYF.

V usage is TRBV3-1 (or the pseudogene TRBV3-2) and J usage is TRBJ1-2; maybe TRBD1 (5 bases). CDR3 length: 15 amino acids. Between the trimmed V and J ends, which lost 4 bases and 3 bases, there was a span of 15 bases. Germline V gene sequence: CDR1 LGHDT, CDR2 YNNKEL (reference sequence). The CDR3 DNA sequence: TGTGCCAGCAGCCCAGGGACCGGGGGATACTATGGCTACACCTTC. Translated, it gives CASSPGTGGYYGYTF.

The chain has TRBV2 and TRBJ1-5, with no clear D. The germline V gene has CDR1 SNHLY and CDR2 FYNNEI. This CDR3 region has 12 residues. The V gene lost 2 bases and the J gene lost 4 bases, with 3 bases spanning the gap. The CDR3, as DNA: TGTGCCAGCAGTGAACAAAATCAGCCCCAGCATTTT. This gives the protein CASSEQNQPQHF.

The gene calls are TRBV28 and TRBJ2-5; 14 nucleotides line up with TRBD2. Trimming at V came to 5 bases and at J to 1 base, leaving 9 bases not matched to a gene. Looked up from germline, CDR1 is MDHEN and CDR2 is SYDVKM. This CDR3 contains 18 residues. The CDR3 DNA is TGTGCCAGCAGTCTGGGGACTAGCGGGAGCCCCTTCCAAGAGACCCAGTACTTC. Translated: CASSLGTSGSPFQETQYF.

This clone was seen only a few times. The rearrangement joins TRBV10-3 to TRBJ2-7, with 12 bases identical to TRBD2. CDR1 and CDR2 (germline): ENHRY, SYGVKD. The CDR3 length is 18 residues. V gave up 6 bases and J gave up 0 bases; unmatched junction bases: 12. This CDR3 is CAISRTSGTKGASYEQYF. The CDR3 DNA reads TGTGCCATCAGCCGGACTAGCGGGACTAAGGGGGCCTCCTACGAGCAGTACTTC.

A note on this clone: The identical CDR3 is also encoded by other nucleotide sequences in the sample. The chain links TRBV2 to TRBJ1-5, with TRBD1 as a possible D gene (6 bases). Germline V gene data show CDR1 as SNHLY and CDR2 as FYNNEI. V was trimmed by 7 bases and J by 7 bases, leaving 11 bases between them. The CDR3 spans 12 residues. The CDR3 protein is CASNPGDQPQHF. For the CDR3, the DNA is TGTGCCAGCAACCCAGGGGACCAGCCCCAGCATTTT.

The rearrangement joins TRBV5-4 to TRBJ1-1; D is perhaps TRBD1 (6 bases). CDR1 is SGHNT, CDR2 YYREEE, per germline (reference sequence). V lost 4 bases and J lost 6, with 19 bases in between. This CDR3 is built from 15 residues. CDR3 in amino acids: CASSPTGSKRAEAFF. The CDR3 DNA reads TGTGCCAGCAGCCCAACAGGGAGCAAGAGGGCTGAAGCTTTCTTT.

The chain combines TRBV5-1 with TRBJ2-2; perhaps TRBD1 as D (6 bases). Germline CDR1 is SGHRS and CDR2 is YFSETQ. The ends were cut back, 1 base at V and 3 bases at J, with 16 bases in the middle. CDR3 length: 17 residues. The CDR3 nucleotides read TGCGCCAGCAGCTTGCGGACAGCCCGGACCTACACCGGGGAGCTGTTTTTT. Translating gives CASSLRTARTYTGELFF. Full variable domain (outside the CDR3, taken from reference TRBV5-1 and TRBJ2-2): KAGVTQTPRYLIKTRGQQVTLSCSPISGHRSVSWYQQTPGQGLQFLFEYFSETQRNKGNFPGRFSGRQFSNSRSEMNVSTLELGDSALYLCASSLRTARTYTGELFFGEGSRLTVL.

This rearrangement joins TRBV2 to TRBJ2-1; TRBD1 aligns across 8 bases. Germline-derived CDR1 and CDR2 are SNHLY and FYNNEI. V lost 5 bases to trimming and J lost 7 bases; unmatched junction nucleotides: 7. The CDR3 covers 14 residues. The CDR3 DNA follows: TGTGCCAGCAGTTCCCGGACAGGGAGGAATGAGCAGTTCTTC. Protein product: CASSSRTGRNEQFF.

V gene TRBV18 combines with J gene TRBJ1-4; D is perhaps TRBD1 (5 bases). Trimming stripped 6 bases from V and 8 bases from J, with 13 bases between. Per the germline V gene, CDR1 is KGHSH and CDR2 is LQKENI. The CDR3 has 13 amino acids. CDR3 in DNA: TGTGCCAGCTCCATCAGGGAAGGCGAAAAACTGTTTTTT. It translates to CASSIREGEKLFF.

This clone was recorded once. This chain links TRBV12-5 with TRBJ2-1, with TRBD2 identical over 12 bases. The trim removed 0 bases at V and 9 bases at J, leaving 6 bases unmatched. CDR1 and CDR2 from the germline V gene are LGHNT and FRNRAP. The CDR3 is made up of 16 amino acids. CDR3 in amino acids: CASGLVLAGGPGEQFF. Here the CDR3 DNA reads TGTGCTAGTGGTTTGGTTCTAGCGGGAGGGCCCGGTGAGCAGTTCTTC.